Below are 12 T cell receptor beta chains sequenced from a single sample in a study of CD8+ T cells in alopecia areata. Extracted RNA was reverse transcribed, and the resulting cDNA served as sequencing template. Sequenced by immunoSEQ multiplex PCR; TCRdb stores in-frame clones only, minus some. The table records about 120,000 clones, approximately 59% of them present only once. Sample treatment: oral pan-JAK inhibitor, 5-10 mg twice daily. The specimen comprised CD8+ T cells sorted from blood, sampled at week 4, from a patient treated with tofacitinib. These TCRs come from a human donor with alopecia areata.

CDR3: CASSTGARYGYTF. CDR3 sequence (DNA): TGTGCCAGCTCGACAGGGGCTCGCTATGGCTACACCTTC. The chain recombines TRBV27 with TRBJ1-2, with 8 bases fitting TRBD1. Losses at the gene ends were 8 bases for V and 4 bases for J; bases not matched to a gene: 6. CDR3 size: 13 residues. Per germline, CDR1 MNHEY and CDR2 SMNVEV (reference sequence).

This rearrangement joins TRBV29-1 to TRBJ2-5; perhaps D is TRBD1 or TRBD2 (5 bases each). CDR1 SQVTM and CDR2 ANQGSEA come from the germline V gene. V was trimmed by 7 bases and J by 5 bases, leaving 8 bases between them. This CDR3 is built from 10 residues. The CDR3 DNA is TGCAGCGGAGGGGAGGAGACCCAGTACTTC. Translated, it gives CSGGEETQYF.

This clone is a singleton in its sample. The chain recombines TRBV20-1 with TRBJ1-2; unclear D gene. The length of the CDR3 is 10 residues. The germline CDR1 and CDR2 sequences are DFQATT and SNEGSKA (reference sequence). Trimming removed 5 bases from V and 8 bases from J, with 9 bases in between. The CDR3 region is CSAPLGGYTF. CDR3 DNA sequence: TGCAGTGCTCCCCTTGGAGGCTACACCTTC.

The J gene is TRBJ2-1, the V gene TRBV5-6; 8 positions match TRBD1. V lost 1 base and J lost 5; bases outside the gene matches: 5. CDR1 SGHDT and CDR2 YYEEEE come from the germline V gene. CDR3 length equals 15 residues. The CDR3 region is CASSLMQGADNEQFF. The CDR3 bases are TGTGCCAGCAGCTTGATGCAGGGGGCAGACAATGAGCAGTTCTTC.

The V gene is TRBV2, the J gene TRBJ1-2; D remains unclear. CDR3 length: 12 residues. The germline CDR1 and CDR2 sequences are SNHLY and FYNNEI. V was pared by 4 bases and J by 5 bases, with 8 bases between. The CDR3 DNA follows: TGTGCCAGCAGTGGGGGAGGGTATGGCTACACCTTC. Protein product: CASSGGGYGYTF.

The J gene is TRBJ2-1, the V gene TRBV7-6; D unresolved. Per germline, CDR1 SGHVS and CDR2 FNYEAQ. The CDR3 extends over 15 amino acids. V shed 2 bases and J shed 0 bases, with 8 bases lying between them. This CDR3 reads CASSLLGNSYNEQFF. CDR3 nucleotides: TGTGCCAGCAGCTTATTAGGGAACTCCTACAATGAGCAGTTCTTC.

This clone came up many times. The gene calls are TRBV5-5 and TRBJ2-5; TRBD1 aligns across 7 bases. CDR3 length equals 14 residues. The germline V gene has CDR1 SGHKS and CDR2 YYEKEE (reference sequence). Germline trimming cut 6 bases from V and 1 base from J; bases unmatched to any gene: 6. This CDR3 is CASNLRDSQETQYF. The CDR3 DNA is TGTGCCAGCAACCTCCGGGACAGCCAAGAGACCCAGTACTTC.

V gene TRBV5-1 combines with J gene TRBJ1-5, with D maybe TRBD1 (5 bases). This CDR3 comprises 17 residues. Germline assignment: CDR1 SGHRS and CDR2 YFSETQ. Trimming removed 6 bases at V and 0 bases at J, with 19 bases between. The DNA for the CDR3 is TGCGCCAGCACCACCCTTGGGGGACTATATAGCAATCAGCCCCAGCATTTT. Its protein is CASTTLGGLYSNQPQHF.

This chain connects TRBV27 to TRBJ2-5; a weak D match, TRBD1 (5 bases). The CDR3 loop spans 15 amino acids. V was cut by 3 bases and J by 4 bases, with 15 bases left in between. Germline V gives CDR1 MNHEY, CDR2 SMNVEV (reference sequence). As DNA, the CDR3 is TGTGCCAGCAGTTTGGGGTCAGGGAACCTAGAGACCCAGTACTTC. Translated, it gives CASSLGSGNLETQYF.

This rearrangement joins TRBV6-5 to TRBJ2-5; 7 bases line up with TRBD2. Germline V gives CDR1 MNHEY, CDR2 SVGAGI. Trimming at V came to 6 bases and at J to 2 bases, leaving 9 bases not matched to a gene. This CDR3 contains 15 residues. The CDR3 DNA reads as TGTGCCAGCAGCTTGACAGCGGGGATACAAGAGACCCAGTACTTC. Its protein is CASSLTAGIQETQYF.

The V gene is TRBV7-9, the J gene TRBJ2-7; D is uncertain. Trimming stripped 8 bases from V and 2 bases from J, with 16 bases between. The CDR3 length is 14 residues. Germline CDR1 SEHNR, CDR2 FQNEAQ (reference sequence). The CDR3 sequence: CASGVTETPYEQYF. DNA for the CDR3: TGTGCCAGCGGGGTAACAGAGACTCCCTACGAGCAGTACTTC. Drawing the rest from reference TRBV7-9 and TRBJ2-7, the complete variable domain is DTGVSQNPRHKITKRGQNVTFRCDPISEHNRLYWYRQTLGQGPEFLTYFQNEAQLEKSRLLSDRFSAERPKGSFSTLEIQRTEQGDSAMYLCASGVTETPYEQYFGPGTRLTVT.

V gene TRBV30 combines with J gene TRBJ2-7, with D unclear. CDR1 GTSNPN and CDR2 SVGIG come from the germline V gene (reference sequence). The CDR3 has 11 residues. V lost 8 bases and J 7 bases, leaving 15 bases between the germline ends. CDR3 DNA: TGTGCCGGGGTAAAGGGTTGGGAGCAGTACTTC. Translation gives CAGVKGWEQYF.